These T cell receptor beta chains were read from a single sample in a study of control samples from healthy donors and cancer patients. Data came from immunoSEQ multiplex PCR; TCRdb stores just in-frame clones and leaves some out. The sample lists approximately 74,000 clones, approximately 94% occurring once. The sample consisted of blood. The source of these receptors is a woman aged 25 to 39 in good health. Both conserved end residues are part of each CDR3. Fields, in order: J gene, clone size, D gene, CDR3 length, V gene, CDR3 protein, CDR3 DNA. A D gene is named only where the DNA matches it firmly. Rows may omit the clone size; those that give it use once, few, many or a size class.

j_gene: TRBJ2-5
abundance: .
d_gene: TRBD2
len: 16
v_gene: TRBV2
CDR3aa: CASSASGGYQQETQYF
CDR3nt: TGTGCCAGCAGTGCTAGCGGGGGGTACCAACAAGAGACCCAGTACTTC

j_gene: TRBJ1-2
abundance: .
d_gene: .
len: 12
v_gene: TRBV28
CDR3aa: CASNLMGFGYTF
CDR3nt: TGTGCCAGCAATTTAATGGGATTCGGCTACACCTTC

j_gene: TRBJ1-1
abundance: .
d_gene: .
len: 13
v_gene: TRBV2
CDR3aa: CANSAEPNTEAFF
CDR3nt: TGTGCCAACTCGGCCGAACCGAACACTGAAGCTTTCTTT

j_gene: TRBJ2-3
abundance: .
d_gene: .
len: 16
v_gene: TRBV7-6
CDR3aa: CASSLEGGIGTDTQYF
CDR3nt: TGTGCCAGCAGCTTAGAAGGGGGTATTGGCACAGATACGCAGTATTTT

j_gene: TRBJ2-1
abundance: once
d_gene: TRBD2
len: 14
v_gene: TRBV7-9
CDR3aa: CASSGRGGVFEQFF
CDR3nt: TGTGCCAGCAGCGGGCGGGGGGGCGTTTTTGAGCAGTTCTTC

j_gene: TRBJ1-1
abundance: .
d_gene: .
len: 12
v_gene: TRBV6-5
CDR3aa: CATRSLPTEAFF
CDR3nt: TGTGCCACCCGGTCCCTCCCCACTGAAGCTTTCTTT

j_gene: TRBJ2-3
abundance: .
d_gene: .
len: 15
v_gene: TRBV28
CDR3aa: CASSLGAAGTDTQYF
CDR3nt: TGTGCCAGCAGTTTAGGGGCGGCCGGCACAGATACGCAGTATTTT

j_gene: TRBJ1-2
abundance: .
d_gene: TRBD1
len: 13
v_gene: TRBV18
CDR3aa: CASSSGQGYGYTF
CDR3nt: TGTGCCAGCTCATCGGGACAGGGCTATGGCTACACCTTC

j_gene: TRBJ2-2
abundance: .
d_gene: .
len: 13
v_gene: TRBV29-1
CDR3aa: CSVRRTDTGELFF
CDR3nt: TGCAGCGTCCGCAGGACGGACACCGGGGAGCTGTTTTTT

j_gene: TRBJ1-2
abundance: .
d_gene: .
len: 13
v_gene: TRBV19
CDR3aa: CASSSQNNYGYTF
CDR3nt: TGTGCCAGTAGTTCACAGAATAACTATGGCTACACCTTC

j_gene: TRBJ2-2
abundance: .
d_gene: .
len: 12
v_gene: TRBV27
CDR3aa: CATYKNTGELFF
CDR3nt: TGTGCCACCTATAAAAACACCGGGGAGCTGTTTTTT

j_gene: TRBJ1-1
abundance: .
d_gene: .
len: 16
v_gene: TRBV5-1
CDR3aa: CASSFGVRGLDTEAFF
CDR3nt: TGCGCCAGCAGCTTCGGGGTTCGGGGTCTGGACACTGAAGCTTTCTTT

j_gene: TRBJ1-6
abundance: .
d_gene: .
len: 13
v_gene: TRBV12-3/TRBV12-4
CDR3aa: CASRVGRDSPLHF
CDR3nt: TGTGCCAGCAGGGTGGGCAGGGATTCACCCCTCCACTTT

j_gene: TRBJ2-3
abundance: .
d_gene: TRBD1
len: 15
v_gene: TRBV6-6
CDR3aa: CASRKSGTGGDTQYF
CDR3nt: TGTGCCAGCAGGAAGAGCGGGACAGGGGGGGATACGCAGTATTTT

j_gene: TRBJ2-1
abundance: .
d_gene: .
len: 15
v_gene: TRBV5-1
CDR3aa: CASSLLPSSYNEQFF
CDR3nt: TGCGCCAGCAGCCTTTTACCTTCCTCTTACAATGAGCAGTTCTTC

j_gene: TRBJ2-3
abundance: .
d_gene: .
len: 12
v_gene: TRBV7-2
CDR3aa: CASSPSLGTQYF
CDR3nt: TGTGCCAGCAGCCCCTCCCTCGGTACGCAGTATTTT

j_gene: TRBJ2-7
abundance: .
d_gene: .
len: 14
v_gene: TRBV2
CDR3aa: CASSVGRVTYEQYF
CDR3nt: TGTGCCAGCAGTGTCGGCAGGGTCACATACGAGCAGTACTTC

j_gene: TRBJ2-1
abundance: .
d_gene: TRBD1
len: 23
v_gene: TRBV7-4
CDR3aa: CASSLAKKFWRTGGTFSYNEQFF
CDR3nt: TGTGCCAGCAGCTTAGCCAAAAAGTTCTGGAGGACAGGGGGAACTTTTTCCTACAATGAGCAGTTCTTC

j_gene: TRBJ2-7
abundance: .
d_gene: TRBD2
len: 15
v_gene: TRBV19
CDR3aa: CASSKPGLEAYEQYF
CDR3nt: TGTGCCAGTAGTAAACCGGGACTAGAAGCCTACGAGCAGTACTTC

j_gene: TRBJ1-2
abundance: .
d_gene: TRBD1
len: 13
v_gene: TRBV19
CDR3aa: CASSLTGSYGYTF
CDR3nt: TGTGCCAGTAGTTTGACAGGGAGCTATGGCTACACCTTC

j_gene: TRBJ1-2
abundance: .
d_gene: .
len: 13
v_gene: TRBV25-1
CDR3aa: CASSDTGVGGYTF
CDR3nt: TGTGCCAGCAGTGATACGGGAGTTGGTGGCTACACCTTC

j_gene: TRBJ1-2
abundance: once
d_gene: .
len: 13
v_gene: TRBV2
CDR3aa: CASRLGDVVGYTF
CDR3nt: TGTGCCAGCAGGTTGGGGGACGTCGTCGGCTACACCTTC

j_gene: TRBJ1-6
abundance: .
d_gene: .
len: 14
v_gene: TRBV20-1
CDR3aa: CSANEGQFASPLHF
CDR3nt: TGCAGTGCTAATGAAGGGCAGTTCGCTTCACCCCTCCACTTT

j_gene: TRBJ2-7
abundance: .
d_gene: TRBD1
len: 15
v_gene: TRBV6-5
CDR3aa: CASVLQGVSSYEQYF
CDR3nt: TGTGCCAGCGTTTTACAGGGGGTGAGCTCCTACGAGCAGTACTTC

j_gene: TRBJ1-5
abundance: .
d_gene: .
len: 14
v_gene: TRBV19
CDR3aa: CASRPGLTDQPQHF
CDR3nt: TGTGCCAGTAGACCAGGGTTGACCGATCAGCCCCAGCATTTT

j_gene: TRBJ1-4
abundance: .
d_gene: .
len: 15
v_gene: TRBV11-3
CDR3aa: CASSFAALGGEKLFF
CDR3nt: TGTGCCAGCAGCTTCGCGGCCCTAGGGGGTGAAAAACTGTTTTTT

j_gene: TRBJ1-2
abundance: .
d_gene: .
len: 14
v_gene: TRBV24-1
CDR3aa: CATSDSGRRDGYTF
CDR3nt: TGTGCCACCAGTGATTCGGGAAGAAGGGATGGCTACACCTTC

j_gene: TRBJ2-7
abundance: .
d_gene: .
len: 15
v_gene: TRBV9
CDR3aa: CASSVELGSSYEQYF
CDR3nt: TGTGCCAGCAGCGTAGAATTGGGGAGCTCCTACGAGCAGTACTTC

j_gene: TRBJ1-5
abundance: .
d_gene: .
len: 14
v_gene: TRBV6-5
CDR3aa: CASSIQSGNQPQHF
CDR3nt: TGTGCCAGCAGCATACAGTCTGGCAATCAGCCCCAGCATTTT

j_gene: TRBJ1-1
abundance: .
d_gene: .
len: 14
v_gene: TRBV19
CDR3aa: CASTWGLMNTEAFF
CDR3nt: TGTGCCAGCACCTGGGGACTGATGAACACTGAAGCTTTCTTT

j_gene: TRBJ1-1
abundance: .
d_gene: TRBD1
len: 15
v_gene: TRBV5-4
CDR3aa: CASSPHRGQDTEAFF
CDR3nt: TGTGCCAGCAGCCCGCACAGGGGGCAAGACACTGAAGCTTTCTTT

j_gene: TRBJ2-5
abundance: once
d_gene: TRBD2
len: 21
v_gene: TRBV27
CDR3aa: CASSSTGGVCWVGGGEETQYF
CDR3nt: TGTGCCAGCAGTTCTACCGGGGGGGTTTGTTGGGTGGGAGGCGGTGAAGAGACCCAGTACTTC

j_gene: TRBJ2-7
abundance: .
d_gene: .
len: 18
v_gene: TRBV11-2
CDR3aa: CASSLEAPGTKFSYEQYF
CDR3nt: TGTGCCAGCAGCTTAGAAGCCCCCGGGACGAAGTTCTCCTACGAGCAGTACTTC

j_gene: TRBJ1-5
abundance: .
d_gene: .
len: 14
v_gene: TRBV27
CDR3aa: CASGLGALNQPQHF
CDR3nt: TGTGCCAGCGGTCTCGGGGCCCTCAATCAGCCCCAGCATTTT

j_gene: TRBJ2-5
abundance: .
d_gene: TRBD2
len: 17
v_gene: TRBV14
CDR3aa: CASSPGLAGGPRETQYF
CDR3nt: TGTGCCAGCAGCCCGGGACTAGCGGGGGGGCCTCGAGAGACCCAGTACTTC

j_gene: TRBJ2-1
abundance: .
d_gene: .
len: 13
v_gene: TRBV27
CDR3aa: CASRESSYNEQFF
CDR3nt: TGTGCCAGCAGGGAGAGCTCCTACAATGAGCAGTTCTTC

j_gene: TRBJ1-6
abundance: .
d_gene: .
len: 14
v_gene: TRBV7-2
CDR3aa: CASSVRGENSPLHF
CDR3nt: TGTGCCAGCAGCGTAAGGGGCGAAAATTCACCCCTCCACTTT

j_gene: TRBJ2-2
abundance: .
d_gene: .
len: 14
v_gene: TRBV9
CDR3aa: CASSTRVGTGELFF
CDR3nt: TGTGCCAGCAGCACCAGGGTGGGCACCGGGGAGCTGTTTTTT

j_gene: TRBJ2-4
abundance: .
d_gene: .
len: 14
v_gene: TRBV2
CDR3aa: CASRGGLFKNIQYF
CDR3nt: TGTGCCAGCAGGGGAGGACTATTCAAAAACATTCAGTACTTC

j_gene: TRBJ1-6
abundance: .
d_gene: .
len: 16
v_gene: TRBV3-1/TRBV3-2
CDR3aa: CASSQDPGGYNSPLHF
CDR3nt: TGTGCCAGCAGCCAAGATCCGGGAGGGTATAATTCACCCCTCCACTTT

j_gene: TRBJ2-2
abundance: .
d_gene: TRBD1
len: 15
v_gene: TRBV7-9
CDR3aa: CASSPTGANTGELFF
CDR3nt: TGTGCCAGCAGCCCAACAGGGGCTAACACCGGGGAGCTGTTTTTT

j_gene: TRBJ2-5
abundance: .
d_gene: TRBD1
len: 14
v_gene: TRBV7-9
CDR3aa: CASRGTGGQETQYF
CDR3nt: TGTGCCAGCAGGGGGACAGGGGGCCAAGAGACCCAGTACTTC

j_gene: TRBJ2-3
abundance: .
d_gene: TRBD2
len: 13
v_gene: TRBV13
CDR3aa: CASSGGGTDTQYF
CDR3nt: TGTGCCAGCAGCGGGGGGGGCACAGATACGCAGTATTTT

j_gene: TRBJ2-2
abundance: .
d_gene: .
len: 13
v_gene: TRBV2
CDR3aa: CATTRQASGELFF
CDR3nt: TGTGCCACAACCCGACAGGCGAGCGGGGAGCTGTTTTTT

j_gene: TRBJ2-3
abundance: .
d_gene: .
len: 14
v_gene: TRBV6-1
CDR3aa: CASSETYQRDTQYF
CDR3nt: TGTGCCAGCAGTGAAACCTACCAGCGGGATACGCAGTATTTT

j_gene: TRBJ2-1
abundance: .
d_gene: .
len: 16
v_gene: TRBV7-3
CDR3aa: CASSPLATRVYNEQFF
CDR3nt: TGTGCCAGCAGCCCACTCGCTACCCGGGTGTACAATGAGCAGTTCTTC

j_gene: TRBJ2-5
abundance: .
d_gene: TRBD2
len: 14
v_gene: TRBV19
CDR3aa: CASSALAAQETQYF
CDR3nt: TGTGCCAGTAGCGCACTAGCGGCACAAGAGACCCAGTACTTC